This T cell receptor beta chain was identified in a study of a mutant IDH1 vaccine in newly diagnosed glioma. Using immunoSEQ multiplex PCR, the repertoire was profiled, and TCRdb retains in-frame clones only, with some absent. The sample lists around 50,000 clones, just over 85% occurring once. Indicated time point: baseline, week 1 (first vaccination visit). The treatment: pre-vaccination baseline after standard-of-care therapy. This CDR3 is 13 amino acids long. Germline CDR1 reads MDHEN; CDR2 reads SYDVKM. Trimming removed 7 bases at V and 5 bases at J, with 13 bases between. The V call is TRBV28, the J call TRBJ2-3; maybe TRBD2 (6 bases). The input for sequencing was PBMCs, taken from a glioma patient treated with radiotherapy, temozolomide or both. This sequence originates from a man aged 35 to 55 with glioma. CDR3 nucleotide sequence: TGTGCCAGCACCAGGGTCGGGGGAGATACGCAGTATTTT. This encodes CASTRVGGDTQYF.